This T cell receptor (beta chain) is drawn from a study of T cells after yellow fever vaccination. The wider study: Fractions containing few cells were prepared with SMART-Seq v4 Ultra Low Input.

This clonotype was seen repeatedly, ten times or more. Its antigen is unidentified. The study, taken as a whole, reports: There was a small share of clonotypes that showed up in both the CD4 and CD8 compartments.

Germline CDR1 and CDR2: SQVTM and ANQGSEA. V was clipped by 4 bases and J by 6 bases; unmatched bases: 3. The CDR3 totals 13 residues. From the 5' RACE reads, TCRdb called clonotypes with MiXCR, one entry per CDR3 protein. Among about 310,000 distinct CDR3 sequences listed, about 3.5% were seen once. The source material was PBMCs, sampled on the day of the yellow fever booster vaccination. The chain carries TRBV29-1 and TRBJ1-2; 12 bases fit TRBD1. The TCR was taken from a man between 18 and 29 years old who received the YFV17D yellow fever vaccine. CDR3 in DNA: TGCAGCGTTGCGGGACAGGGGGCTGATGGCTACACCTTC. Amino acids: CSVAGQGADGYTF.